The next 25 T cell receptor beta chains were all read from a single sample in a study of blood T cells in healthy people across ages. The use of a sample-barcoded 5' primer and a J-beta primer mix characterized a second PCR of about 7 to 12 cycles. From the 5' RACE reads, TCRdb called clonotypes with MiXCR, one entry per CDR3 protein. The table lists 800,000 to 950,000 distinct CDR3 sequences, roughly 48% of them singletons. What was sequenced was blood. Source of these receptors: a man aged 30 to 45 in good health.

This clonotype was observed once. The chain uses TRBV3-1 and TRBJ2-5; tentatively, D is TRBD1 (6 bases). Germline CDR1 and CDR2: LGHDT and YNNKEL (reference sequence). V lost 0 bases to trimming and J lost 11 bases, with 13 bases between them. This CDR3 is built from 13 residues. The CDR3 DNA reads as TGTGCCAGCAGCCAAGACGCCCTTAGGGGGCAGTACTTC. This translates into CASSQDALRGQYF.

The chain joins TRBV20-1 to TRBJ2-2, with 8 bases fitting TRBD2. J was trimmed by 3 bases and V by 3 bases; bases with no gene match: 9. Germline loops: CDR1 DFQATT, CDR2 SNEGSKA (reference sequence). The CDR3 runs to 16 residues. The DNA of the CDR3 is TGCAGTGCTAGTCGGGGGGGGGCTCGGGACACCGGGGAGCTGTTTTTT. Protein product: CSASRGGARDTGELFF.

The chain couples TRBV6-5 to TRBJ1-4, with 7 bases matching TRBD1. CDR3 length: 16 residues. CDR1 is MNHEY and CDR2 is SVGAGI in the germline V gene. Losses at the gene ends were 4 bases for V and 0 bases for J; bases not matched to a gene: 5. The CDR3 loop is CASSSGTAATNEKLFF. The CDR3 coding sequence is TGTGCCAGCAGTTCCGGGACAGCCGCAACTAATGAAAAACTGTTTTTT.

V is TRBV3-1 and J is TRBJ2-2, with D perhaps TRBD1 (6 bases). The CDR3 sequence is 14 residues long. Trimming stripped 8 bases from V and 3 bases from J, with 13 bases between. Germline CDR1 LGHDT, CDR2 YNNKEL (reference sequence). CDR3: CASGGQTYTGELFF. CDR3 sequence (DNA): TGTGCCAGCGGCGGACAGACCTACACCGGGGAGCTGTTTTTT.

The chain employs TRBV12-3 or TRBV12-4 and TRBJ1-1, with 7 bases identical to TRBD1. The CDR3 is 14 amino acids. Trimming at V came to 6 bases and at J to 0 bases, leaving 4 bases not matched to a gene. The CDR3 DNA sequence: TGTGCCAGCAGAGACGACAGGGTGAACACTGAAGCTTTCTTT. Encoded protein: CASRDDRVNTEAFF.

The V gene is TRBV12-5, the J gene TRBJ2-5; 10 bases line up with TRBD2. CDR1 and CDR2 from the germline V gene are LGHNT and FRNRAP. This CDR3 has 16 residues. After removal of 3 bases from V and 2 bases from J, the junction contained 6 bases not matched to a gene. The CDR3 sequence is CASGLASGGSQETQYF. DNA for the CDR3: TGTGCTAGTGGTTTAGCTAGCGGGGGCTCACAAGAGACCCAGTACTTC. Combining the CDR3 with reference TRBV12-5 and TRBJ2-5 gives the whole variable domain DARVTQTPRHKVTEMGQEVTMRCQPILGHNTVFWYRQTMMQGLELLAYFRNRAPLDDSGMPKDRFSAEMPDATLATLKIQPSEPRDSAVYFCASGLASGGSQETQYFGPGTRLLVL.

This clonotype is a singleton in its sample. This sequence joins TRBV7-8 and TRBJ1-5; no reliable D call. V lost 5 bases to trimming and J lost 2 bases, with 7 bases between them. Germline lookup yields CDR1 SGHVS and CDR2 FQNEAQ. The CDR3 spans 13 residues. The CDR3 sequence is CASSTQGNQPQHF. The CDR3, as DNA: TGTGCCAGCAGCACCCAGGGCAATCAGCCCCAGCATTTT.

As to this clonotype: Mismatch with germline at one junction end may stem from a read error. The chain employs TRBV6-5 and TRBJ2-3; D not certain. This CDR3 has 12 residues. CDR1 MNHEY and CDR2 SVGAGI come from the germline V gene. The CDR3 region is CASRTTTHTQYF. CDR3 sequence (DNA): TGTGCCAGCAGGACCACCACACATACGCAGTATTTT.

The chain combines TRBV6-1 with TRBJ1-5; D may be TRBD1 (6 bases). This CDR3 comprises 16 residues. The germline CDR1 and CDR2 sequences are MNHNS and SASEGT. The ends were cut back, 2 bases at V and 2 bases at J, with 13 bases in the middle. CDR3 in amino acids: CASSESGGAGNQPQHF. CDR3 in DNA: TGTGCCAGCAGTGAAAGTGGGGGCGCCGGCAATCAGCCCCAGCATTTT.

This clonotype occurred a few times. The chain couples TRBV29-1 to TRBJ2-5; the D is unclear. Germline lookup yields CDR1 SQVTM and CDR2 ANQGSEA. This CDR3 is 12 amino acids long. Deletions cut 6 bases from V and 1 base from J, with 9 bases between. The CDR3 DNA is TGCAGCGTGGCCGGAGTCCAAGAGACCCAGTACTTC. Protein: CSVAGVQETQYF.

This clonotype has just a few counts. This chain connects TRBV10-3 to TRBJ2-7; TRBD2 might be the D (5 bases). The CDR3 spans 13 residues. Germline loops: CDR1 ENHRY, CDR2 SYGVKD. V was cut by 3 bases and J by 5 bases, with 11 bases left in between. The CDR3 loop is CAISERVGDEQYF. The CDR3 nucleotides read TGTGCCATCAGTGAAAGGGTCGGGGACGAGCAGTACTTC.

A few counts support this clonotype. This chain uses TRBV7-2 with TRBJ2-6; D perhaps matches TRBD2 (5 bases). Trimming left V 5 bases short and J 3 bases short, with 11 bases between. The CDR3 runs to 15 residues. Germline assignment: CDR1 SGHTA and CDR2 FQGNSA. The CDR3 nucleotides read TGTGCCAGCAGCCCGGGGATTCTTGGGGCCAACGTCCTGACTTTC. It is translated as CASSPGILGANVLTF.

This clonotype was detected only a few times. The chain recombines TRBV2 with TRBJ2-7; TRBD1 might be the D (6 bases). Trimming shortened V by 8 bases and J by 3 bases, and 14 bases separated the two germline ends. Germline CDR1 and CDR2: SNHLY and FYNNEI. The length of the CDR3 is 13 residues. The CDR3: CASLPRGHYEQYF. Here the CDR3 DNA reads TGTGCCAGCTTACCCAGGGGTCACTACGAGCAGTACTTC.

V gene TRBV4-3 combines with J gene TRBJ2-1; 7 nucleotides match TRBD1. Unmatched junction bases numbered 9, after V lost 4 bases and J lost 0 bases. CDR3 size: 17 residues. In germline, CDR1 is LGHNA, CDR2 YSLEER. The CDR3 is CASSPSGQPSSYNEQFF. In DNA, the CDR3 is TGCGCCAGCAGCCCTTCGGGACAGCCGAGCTCCTACAATGAGCAGTTCTTC.

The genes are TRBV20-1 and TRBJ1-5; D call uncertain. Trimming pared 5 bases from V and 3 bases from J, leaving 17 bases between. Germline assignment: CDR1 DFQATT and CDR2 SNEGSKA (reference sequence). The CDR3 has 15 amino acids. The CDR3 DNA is TGCAGTGCTCTGATCGGGAAGGGTGACAATCAGCCCCAGCATTTT. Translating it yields CSALIGKGDNQPQHF.

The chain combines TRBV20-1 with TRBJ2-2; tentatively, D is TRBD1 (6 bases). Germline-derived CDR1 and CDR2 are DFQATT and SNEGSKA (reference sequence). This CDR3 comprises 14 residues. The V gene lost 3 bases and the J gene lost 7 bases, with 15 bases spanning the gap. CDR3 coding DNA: TGCAGTGCTAGGATGGGGCAGGGGATCGGGGAGCTGTTTTTT. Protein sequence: CSARMGQGIGELFF.

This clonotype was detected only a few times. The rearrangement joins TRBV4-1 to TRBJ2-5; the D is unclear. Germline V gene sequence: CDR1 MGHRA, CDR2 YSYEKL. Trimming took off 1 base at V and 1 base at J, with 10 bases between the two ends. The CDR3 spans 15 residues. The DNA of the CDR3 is TGCGCCAGCAGCCAAGTAAGACTCAGCCAAGAGACCCAGTACTTC. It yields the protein CASSQVRLSQETQYF.

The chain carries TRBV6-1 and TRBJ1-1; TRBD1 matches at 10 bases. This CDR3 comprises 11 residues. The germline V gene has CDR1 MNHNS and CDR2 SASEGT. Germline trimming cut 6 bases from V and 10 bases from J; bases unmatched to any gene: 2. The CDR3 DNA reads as TGTGCCAGCAGCCGGGACAGGGGAGCTTTCTTT. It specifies CASSRDRGAFF.

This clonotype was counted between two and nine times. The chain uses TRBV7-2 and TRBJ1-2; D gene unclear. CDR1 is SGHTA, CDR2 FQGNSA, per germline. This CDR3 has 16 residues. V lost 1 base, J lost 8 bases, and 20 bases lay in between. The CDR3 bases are TGTGCCAGCAGCTTAGGGGGAAGTACAGAGATTGGGGGCTACACCTTC. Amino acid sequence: CASSLGGSTEIGGYTF.

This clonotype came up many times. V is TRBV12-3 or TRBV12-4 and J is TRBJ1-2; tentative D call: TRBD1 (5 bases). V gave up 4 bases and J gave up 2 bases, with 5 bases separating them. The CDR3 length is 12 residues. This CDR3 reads CASSSGNYGYTF. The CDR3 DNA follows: TGTGCCAGCAGTTCAGGGAACTATGGCTACACCTTC.

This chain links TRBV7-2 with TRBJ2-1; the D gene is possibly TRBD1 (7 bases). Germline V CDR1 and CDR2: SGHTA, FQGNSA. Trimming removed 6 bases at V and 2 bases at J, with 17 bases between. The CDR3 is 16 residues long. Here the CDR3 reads CASRGGQGVAYNEQFF. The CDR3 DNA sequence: TGTGCCAGCAGAGGAGGGCAGGGGGTAGCCTACAATGAGCAGTTCTTC.

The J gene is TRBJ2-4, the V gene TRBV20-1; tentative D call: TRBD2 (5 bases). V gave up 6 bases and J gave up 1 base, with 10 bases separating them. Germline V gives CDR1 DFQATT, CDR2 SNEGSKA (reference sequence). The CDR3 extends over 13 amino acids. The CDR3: CSAYWEAKNIQYF. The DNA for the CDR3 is TGCAGTGCGTATTGGGAGGCCAAAAACATTCAGTACTTC.

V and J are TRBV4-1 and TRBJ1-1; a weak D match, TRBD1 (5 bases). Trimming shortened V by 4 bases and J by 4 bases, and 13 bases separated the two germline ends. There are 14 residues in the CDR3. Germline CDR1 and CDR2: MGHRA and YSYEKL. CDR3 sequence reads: CASSPDGGVTEAFF. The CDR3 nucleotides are TGCGCCAGCAGCCCCGATGGGGGAGTCACTGAAGCTTTCTTT.

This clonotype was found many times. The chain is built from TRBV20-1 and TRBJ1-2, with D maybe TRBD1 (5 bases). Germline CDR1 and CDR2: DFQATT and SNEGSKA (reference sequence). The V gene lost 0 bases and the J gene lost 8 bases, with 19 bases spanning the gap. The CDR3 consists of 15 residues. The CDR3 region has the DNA TGCAGTGCTAGAGAGTGGGGCAGCCTAATGGAGGGCTACACCTTC. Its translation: CSAREWGSLMEGYTF.

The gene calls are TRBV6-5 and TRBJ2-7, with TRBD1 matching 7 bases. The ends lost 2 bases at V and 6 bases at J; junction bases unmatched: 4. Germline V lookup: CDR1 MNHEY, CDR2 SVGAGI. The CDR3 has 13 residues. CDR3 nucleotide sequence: TGTGCCAGCAGTTACCTGGACAGGTCCGAGCAGTACTTC. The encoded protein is CASSYLDRSEQYF.